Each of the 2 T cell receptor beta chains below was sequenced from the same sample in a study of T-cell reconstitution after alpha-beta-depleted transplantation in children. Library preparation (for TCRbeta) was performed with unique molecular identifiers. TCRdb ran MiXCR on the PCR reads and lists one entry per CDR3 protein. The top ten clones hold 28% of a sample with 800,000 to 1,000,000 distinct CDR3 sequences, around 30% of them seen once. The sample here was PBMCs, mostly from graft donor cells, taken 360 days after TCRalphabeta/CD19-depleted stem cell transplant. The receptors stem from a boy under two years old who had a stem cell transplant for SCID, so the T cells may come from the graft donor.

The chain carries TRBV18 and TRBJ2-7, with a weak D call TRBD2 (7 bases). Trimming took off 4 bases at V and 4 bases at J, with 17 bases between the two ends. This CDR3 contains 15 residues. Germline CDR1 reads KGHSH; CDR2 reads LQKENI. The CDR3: CASSQQGRGGYEQYF. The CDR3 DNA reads TGTGCCAGCTCACAACAGGGTAGGGGGGGATACGAGCAGTACTTC.

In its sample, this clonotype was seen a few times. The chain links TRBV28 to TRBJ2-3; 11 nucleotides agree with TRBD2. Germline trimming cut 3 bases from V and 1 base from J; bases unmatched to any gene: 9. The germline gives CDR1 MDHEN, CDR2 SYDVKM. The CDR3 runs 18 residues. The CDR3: CASSLPSLAGGGTDTQYF. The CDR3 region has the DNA TGTGCCAGCAGTTTGCCCTCCTTAGCGGGGGGGGGCACAGATACGCAGTATTTT.